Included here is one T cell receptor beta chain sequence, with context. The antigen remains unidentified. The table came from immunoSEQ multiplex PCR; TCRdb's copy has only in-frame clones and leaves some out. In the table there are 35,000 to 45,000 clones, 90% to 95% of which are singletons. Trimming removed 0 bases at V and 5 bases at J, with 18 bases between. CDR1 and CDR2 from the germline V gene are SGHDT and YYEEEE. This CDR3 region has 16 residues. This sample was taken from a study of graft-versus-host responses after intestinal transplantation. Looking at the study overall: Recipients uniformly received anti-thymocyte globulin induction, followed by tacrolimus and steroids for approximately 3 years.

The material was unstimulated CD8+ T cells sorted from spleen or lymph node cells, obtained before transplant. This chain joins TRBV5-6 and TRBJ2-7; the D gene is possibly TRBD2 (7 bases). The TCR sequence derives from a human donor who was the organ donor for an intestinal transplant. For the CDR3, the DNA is TGTGCCAGCAGCTTGGGGGGTTTGGGCGGGGGCGACGAGCAGTACTTC. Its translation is CASSLGGLGGGDEQYF.